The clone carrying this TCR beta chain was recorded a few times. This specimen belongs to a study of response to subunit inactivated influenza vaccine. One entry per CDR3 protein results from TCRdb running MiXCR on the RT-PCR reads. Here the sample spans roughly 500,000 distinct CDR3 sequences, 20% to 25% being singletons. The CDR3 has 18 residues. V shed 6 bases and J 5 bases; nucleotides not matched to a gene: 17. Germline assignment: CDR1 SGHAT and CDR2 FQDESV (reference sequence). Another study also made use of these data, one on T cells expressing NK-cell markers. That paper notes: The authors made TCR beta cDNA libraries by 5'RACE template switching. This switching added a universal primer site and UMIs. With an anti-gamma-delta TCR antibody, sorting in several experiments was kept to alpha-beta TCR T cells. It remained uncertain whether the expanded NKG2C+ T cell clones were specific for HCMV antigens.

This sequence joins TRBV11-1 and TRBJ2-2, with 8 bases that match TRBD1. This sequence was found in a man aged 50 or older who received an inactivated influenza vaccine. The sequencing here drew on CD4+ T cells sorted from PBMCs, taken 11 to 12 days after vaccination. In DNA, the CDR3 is TGTGCCAGCAGAAAACCAAGACAGGGGATGGGATCTACCGGGGAGCTGTTTTTT. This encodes CASRKPRQGMGSTGELFF.